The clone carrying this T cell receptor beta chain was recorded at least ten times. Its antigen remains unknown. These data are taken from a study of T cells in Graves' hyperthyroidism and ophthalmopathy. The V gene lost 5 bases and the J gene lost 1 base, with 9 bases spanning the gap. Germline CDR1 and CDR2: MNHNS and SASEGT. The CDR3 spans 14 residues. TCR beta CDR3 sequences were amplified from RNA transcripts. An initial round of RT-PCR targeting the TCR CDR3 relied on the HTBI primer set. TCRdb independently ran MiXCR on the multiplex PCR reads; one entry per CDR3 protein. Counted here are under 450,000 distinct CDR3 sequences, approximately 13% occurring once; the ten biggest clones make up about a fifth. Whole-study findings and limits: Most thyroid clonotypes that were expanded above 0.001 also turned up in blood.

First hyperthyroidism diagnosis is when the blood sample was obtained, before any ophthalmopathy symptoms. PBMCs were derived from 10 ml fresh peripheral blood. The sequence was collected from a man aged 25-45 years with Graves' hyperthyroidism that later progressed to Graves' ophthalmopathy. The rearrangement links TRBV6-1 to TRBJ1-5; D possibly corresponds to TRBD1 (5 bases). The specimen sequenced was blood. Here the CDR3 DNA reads TGTGCCAGCAGTCCAGGGCTAAGCAATCAGCCCCAGCATTTT. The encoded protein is CASSPGLSNQPQHF.